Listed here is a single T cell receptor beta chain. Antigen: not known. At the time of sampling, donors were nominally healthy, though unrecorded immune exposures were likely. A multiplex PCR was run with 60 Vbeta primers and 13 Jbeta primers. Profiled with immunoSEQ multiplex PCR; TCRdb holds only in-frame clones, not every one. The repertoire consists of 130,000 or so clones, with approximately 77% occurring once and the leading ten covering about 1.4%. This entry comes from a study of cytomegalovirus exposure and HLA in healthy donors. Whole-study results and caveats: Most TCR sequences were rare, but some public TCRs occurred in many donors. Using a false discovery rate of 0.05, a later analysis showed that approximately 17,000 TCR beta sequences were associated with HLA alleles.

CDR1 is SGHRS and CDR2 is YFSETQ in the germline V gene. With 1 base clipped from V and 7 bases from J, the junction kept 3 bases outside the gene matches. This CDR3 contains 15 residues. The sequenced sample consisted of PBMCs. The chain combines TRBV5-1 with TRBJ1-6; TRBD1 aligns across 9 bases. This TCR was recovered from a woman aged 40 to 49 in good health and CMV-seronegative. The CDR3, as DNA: TGCGCCAGCAGCTTGACAGGGGGCCCGAATTCACCCCTCCACTTT. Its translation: CASSLTGGPNSPLHF.